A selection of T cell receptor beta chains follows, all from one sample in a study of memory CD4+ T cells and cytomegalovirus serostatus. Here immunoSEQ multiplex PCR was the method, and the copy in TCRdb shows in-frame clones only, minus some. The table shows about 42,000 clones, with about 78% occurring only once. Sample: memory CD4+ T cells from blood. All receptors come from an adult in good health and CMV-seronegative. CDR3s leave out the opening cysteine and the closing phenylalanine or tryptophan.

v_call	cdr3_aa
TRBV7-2	ASGAGASYGYT
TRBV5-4	ASSLLDSTITDTQY
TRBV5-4	ASSLAGGNQPQH
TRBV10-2	ASIPGQGPSTDTQY
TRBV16	ASSPDVSGANVLT
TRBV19	ASSKTDNQPQH
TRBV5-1	ASSFGPDYGYT
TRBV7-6	ASSFQGAETQY
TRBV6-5	ATKRGGNTGELF
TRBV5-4	ASSLSASRTEAF
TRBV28	ASSLPGTSTDTQY
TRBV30	AWHATGGSPLH
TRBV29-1	SVDGQGAVDGYT
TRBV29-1	SVEDGAGQDGDGYT
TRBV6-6	ASSPTEDRHS
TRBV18	ASSPPGADTQY
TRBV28	ATCPGDGNQPQH
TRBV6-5	ASSYSGPDRSPLH
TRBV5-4	ASSFSPTDTQY
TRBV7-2	ASSLARGSETQY
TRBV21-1	ATLISGSTDTQY
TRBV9	ASSVEDGQPQH
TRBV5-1	ASKTDLNTEAF
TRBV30	AWRPKGWDYGYT
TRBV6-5	ASSGQGAGYT
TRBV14	ASSQDLTGWDTQY
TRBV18	ASSPPAETIYGYT
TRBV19	ATSSREGYEKLF
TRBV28	ASSQPQQGMEGYT
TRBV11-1	ASSWSGITEAF
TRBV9	ASSQGPPPDTQY
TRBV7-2	ASSLEIAGAYTDTQY
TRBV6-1	ASMGGGGTGELF
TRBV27	ASSDGAGVRPQH
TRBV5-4	ASSPGGAGGRQF
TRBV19	ATGQGGNTEAF
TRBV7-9	ATLDRGYNSPLH
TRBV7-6	ASSLASSSPLH
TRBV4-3	ASSQDILPGGGKLF
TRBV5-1	ASSSMAEGHTEAF
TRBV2	ASRLRDKDTQY
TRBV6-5	ASRMGPTDTQY
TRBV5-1	ASSLGDSRTTEAF